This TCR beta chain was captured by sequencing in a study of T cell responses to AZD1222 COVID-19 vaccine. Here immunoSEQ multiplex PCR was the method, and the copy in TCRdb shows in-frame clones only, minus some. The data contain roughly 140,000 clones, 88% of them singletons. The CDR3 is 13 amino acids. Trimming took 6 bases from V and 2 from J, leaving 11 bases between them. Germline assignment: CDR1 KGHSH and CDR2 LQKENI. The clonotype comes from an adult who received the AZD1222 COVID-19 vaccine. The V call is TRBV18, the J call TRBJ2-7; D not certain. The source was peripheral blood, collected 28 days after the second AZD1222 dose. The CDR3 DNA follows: TGTGCCAGCTCGCAGGAAGAGACCTACGAGCAGTACTTC. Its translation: CASSQEETYEQYF. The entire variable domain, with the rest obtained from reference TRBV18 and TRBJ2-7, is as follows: NAGVMQNPRHLVRRRGQEARLRCSPMKGHSHVYWYRQLPEEGLKFMVYLQKENIIDESGMPKERFSAEFPKEGPSILRIQQVVRGDSAAYFCASSQEETYEQYFGPGTRLTVT.